This T cell receptor beta chain was sequenced in a study of OX40 agonist ivuxolimab in advanced cancers. Clones were sequenced by immunoSEQ multiplex PCR, and TCRdb holds only the in-frame ones, with some missing. Among about 73,000 clones listed, more than 85% were seen once. Trimming removed 4 bases at V and 7 bases at J, with 14 bases between. The CDR3 totals 14 residues. Germline CDR1 reads LNHNV; CDR2 reads YYDKDF (reference sequence). The source of this sequence is an adult with an advanced solid tumor such as melanoma, head and neck, liver or kidney cancer. Sequencing was performed on CD4+ or CD8+ T cells sorted from blood, taken in a trial of the OX40 agonist ivuxolimab. The chain is built from TRBV15 and TRBJ2-1, with a weak D call TRBD1 (6 bases). The CDR3 nucleotides are TGTGCCACCAGCATCATACCCACAGGGAATGAGCAGTTCTTC. As protein: CATSIIPTGNEQFF.